This T cell receptor beta chain came from a study of cytomegalovirus exposure and HLA in healthy donors. PCR employed 60 Vbeta and 13 Jbeta primers. Sequenced by immunoSEQ multiplex PCR; TCRdb stores in-frame clones only, minus some. The sample contains roughly 170,000 clones, 65% to 85% of which appear only once. Trimming took off 4 bases at V and 7 bases at J, with 13 bases between the two ends. Germline loops: CDR1 LNHDA, CDR2 SQIVND (reference sequence). The CDR3 is made up of 14 amino acids. The chain has TRBV19 and TRBJ1-4; D is possibly TRBD1 (5 bases). The receptor was derived from a woman aged 45 to 65 in good health and CMV-seropositive. The material sequenced was PBMCs. The CDR3 reads CASSTAAGGEKLFF. The CDR3 DNA is TGTGCCAGTAGTACAGCCGCGGGGGGTGAAAAACTGTTTTTT. Full variable domain (remainder filled in from reference TRBV19 and TRBJ1-4): DGGITQSPKYLFRKEGQNVTLSCEQNLNHDAMYWYRQDPGQGLRLIYYSQIVNDFQKGDIAEGYSVSREKKESFPLTVTSAQKNPTAFYLCASSTAAGGEKLFFGSGTQLSVL.